A selection of T cell receptor beta chains follows, all from one sample in a study of PD-L1 blockade in urothelial cancer. The method was immunoSEQ multiplex PCR; TCRdb's version includes in-frame clones alone and lacks a portion of them. The sample shows tens of thousands of clones, roughly 90% of them seen only once. This specimen was PBMCs, taken around atezolizumab (anti-PD-L1) treatment. The receptor set was obtained from a woman over 75 with urothelial cancer. Each CDR3 is given with its conserved first and last residue. The D gene is left open where the match is weak. Rows give clone size only sometimes, using once, few, many, or a class for an expanded clone.

>-|TRBV27|-|TRBJ2-1
CASSVTGFAYNEQFF
TGTGCCAGCAGTGTCACAGGGTTTGCCTACAATGAGCAGTTCTTC
>-|TRBV2|few|TRBJ1-5
CASSRGGAPGQPQHF
TGTGCCAGCAGTAGAGGGGGGGCGCCGGGTCAGCCCCAGCATTTT
>TRBD1|TRBV9|-|TRBJ2-1
CASSPRTGANEQFF
TGTGCCAGCAGCCCGCGGACAGGGGCCAATGAGCAGTTCTTC
>TRBD2|TRBV5-6|-|TRBJ2-1
CASSLEVPREGLRDNEQFF
TGTGCCAGCAGCTTGGAGGTCCCACGGGAGGGTCTAAGGGACAATGAGCAGTTCTTC
>-|TRBV9|-|TRBJ1-2
CASQGEGYTF
TGTGCCAGTCAGGGTGAAGGCTACACCTTC
>-|TRBV29-1|-|TRBJ2-4
CSVSQRDIQYF
TGCAGCGTTTCCCAGCGGGACATTCAGTACTTC
>-|TRBV7-9|-|TRBJ1-5
CASARDNQPQHF
TGTGCCAGCGCCAGGGACAATCAGCCCCAGCATTTT
>TRBD2|TRBV18|-|TRBJ2-1
CASSPTSGISSYNEQFF
TGTGCCAGCTCACCCACTAGCGGGATTAGCTCCTACAATGAGCAGTTCTTC
>TRBD1|TRBV7-2|-|TRBJ1-5
CASSSTGGRDQPQHF
TGTGCCAGCAGCTCGACAGGGGGTAGGGATCAGCCCCAGCATTTT
>TRBD1|TRBV7-9|-|TRBJ2-7
CASSFADRGYEQYF
TGTGCCAGCAGCTTCGCGGACAGGGGCTACGAGCAGTACTTC
>-|TRBV18|once|TRBJ1-1
CASSPRPRQADTEAFF
TGTGCCAGCTCACCCCGTCCCCGACAGGCGGACACTGAAGCTTTCTTT
>-|TRBV5-6|-|TRBJ1-4
CASSLVEGRVEKLFF
TGTGCCAGCAGCTTGGTGGAAGGCAGGGTTGAAAAACTGTTTTTT
>-|TRBV6-5|-|TRBJ1-2
CASSYSTPGYGYTF
TGTGCCAGCAGTTACTCGACCCCAGGCTATGGCTACACCTTC
>-|TRBV6-5|-|TRBJ1-5
CASSTRTANQPQHF
TGTGCCAGCAGTACTAGGACAGCCAATCAGCCCCAGCATTTT
>TRBD2|TRBV7-2|-|TRBJ2-7
CASSGGGLDYEQYF
TGTGCCAGCAGCGGGGGGGGTCTTGACTACGAGCAGTACTTC
>TRBD1|TRBV9|-|TRBJ2-7
CASSGGYGQGSYEQYF
TGTGCCAGCAGCGGAGGTTATGGACAGGGCTCCTACGAGCAGTACTTC
>TRBD1|TRBV7-9|-|TRBJ1-1
CASSSGTGTFF
TGTGCCAGCAGTTCCGGGACAGGGACTTTCTTT
>-|TRBV28|-|TRBJ1-2
CASRRVTGIYGYTF
TGTGCCAGCAGAAGGGTCACAGGAATCTATGGCTACACCTTC
>-|TRBV7-9|-|TRBJ2-4
CASSKRVIAQGGNIQYF
TGTGCCAGCAGCAAACGGGTAATAGCCCAGGGGGGAAACATTCAGTACTTC
>-|TRBV5-1|-|TRBJ1-1
CASSSVDQGYTEAFF
TGCGCCAGCAGCTCGGTGGATCAGGGTTACACTGAAGCTTTCTTT
>-|TRBV7-9|-|TRBJ1-1
CASSFGGNTEAFF
TGTGCCAGCAGCTTTGGAGGGAACACTGAAGCTTTCTTT
>TRBD1|TRBV18|-|TRBJ2-6
CASSVRGQLLSGANVLTF
TGTGCCAGCTCGGTTCGGGGACAGTTACTTTCTGGGGCCAACGTCCTGACTTTC
>-|TRBV19|-|TRBJ1-5
CASSSSGTRYYQPQHF
TGTGCCAGTAGTAGCTCCGGGACAAGGTATTACCAGCCCCAGCATTTT
>-|TRBV9|-|TRBJ1-2
CASSVPGNYGYTF
TGTGCCAGCAGCGTTCCGGGGAACTATGGCTACACCTTC
>-|TRBV5-1|once|TRBJ1-2
CASSLAGVADLTNYGYTF
TGCGCCAGCAGCTTGGCCGGGGTGGCGGATCTGACTAACTATGGCTACACCTTC
>TRBD2|TRBV19|-|TRBJ2-2
CASSRGGAGLAGINTGELFF
TGTGCCAGTAGTAGAGGGGGCGCGGGACTAGCGGGAATTAACACCGGGGAGCTGTTTTTT
>-|TRBV4-1|-|TRBJ1-5
CASSQDSGGYNQPQHF
TGCGCCAGCAGCCAAGATAGCGGGGGCTACAATCAGCCCCAGCATTTT
>-|TRBV6-5|once|TRBJ2-7
CASSRSYEQYF
TGTGCCAGCAGCCGGTCCTACGAGCAGTACTTC
>TRBD1|TRBV7-3|-|TRBJ2-2
CASSPGTDGELFF
TGTGCCAGCAGCCCTGGGACAGACGGGGAGCTGTTTTTT
>TRBD2|TRBV28|-|TRBJ2-1
CASSFRLAGAYNEQFF
TGTGCCAGCAGTTTCCGACTAGCGGGCGCCTACAATGAGCAGTTCTTC
>-|TRBV7-9|-|TRBJ2-7
CASSLVSYEQYF
TGTGCCAGCAGCTTAGTGAGTTACGAGCAGTACTTC
>TRBD2|TRBV4-1|-|TRBJ2-2
CASRHFLGRNGGELFF
TGCGCCAGCAGGCATTTCCTCGGGAGGAATGGCGGGGAGCTGTTTTTT
>TRBD1|TRBV19|-|TRBJ2-1
CASSKGQEYNEQFF
TGTGCCAGTAGTAAGGGACAGGAATACAATGAGCAGTTCTTC
>TRBD2|TRBV28|-|TRBJ2-1
CASRAGTSGNEQFF
TGTGCCAGCAGAGCCGGGACTAGCGGGAATGAGCAGTTCTTC
>TRBD1|TRBV6-1|-|TRBJ2-1
CASSSGTGIEQFF
TGTGCCAGCAGTTCCGGGACAGGGATTGAGCAGTTCTTC